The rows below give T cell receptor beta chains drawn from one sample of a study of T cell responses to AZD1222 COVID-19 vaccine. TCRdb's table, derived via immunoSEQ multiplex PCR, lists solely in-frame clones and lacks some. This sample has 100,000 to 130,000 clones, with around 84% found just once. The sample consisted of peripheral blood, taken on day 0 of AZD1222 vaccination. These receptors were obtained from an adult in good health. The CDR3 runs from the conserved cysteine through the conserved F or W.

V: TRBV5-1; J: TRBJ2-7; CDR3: CASSLVGGTVNEQYF
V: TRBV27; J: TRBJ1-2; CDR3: CASSPRGFYGYTF
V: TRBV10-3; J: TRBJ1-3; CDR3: CAISEGAYLSGNTIYF
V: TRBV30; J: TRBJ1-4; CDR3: CAWSRDSFNEKLFF
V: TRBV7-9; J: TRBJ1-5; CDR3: CASSLVGGKNQPQHF
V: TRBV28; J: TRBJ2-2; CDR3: CASSLGPPVGELFF
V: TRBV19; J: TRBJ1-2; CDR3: CASSIVDSPYGYTF
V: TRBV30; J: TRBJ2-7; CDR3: CAWSRAYEQYF
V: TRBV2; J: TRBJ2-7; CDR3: CASSIQGNEQYF
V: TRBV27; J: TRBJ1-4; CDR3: CASSQERGQGNEKLFF
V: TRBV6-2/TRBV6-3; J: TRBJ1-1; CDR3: CASSPQRDGNTEAFF
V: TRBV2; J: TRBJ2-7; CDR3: CASSALELYEQYF
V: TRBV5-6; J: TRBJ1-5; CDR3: CASSGDRGSGNQPQHF
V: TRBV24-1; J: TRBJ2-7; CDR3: CATSDQGGQGKYEQYF
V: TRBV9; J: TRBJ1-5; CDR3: CASSVGQGVQPQHF
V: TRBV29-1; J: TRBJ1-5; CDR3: CSVAGVSGNQPQHF
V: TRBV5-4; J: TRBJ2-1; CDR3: CASTTSGVYNEQFF
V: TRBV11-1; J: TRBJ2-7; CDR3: CASSLALQAGLPYEQYF
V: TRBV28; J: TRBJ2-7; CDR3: CAIGRSGPPYEQYF
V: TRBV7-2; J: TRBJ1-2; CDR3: CASSKRLNYGYTF
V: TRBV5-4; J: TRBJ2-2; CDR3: CASSHASGADTGELFF
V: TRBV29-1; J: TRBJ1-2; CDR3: CSATNRDTFYGYTF